Detailed here is one TCR beta chain. A read error may account for a junction end that differs from germline. This sample was included in a study of blood T cell repertoires in COVID-19. Study as a whole: The origin of the acute and convalescent COVID-19 samples was the United States, Italy and Spain. T cells, B-cell-depleted T cells, or PBMCs supplied cDNA or gDNA.

The CDR3 is made up of 15 amino acids. Germline V gene data show CDR1 as MDHEN and CDR2 as SYDVKM. As originally analysed: Estimation of nucleated cell counts was performed using reference gene primer amplification. Libraries were prepared by immunoSEQ multiplex PCR; TCRdb keeps only in-frame clonotypes and omits some of them. V, J and clone size reflect that table, while D and trimming were determined from the DNA. The sample has about 100,000 clones, approximately 85% seen once. The rearrangement links TRBV28 to TRBJ2-7, with 8 bases aligning to TRBD1. The source is a woman of 80 years or more with active or convalescent COVID-19. What was sequenced was peripheral blood. The CDR3 DNA is TGTACCAGCAGTCCTCCCGGGACAGGATCCTACGAGCAGTACTTC. Its translation: CTSSPPGTGSYEQYF.